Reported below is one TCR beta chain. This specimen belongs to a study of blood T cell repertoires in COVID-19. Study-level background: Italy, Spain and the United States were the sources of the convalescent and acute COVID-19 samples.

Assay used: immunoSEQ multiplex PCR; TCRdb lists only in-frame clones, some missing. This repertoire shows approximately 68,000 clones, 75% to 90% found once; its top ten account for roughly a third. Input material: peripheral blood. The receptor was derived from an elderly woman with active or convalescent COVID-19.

The CDR3 coding sequence is TGTGCCAGCAGTAACCCAAAACAGGGGATTAGCAATCAGCCCCAGCATTTT. It translates to CASSNPKQGISNQPQHF. The rearrangement joins TRBV6-2 or TRBV6-3 to TRBJ1-5; 7 bases fit TRBD1. The germline V gene encodes CDR1 MNHEY and CDR2 SVGEGT. Trimming removed 5 bases from V and 0 bases from J; junction bases left unmatched: 10. The CDR3 loop spans 17 amino acids.